This T cell receptor (beta chain) was sequenced for a study of T cells in Graves' hyperthyroidism and ophthalmopathy (dated by TCRdb to the late 2010s). Regarding the research as a whole: Peripheral blood samples were taken at initial diagnosis, before any treatment was given. The approximately 90 discovery patients were randomly split 7:3 into training and test sets. According to the paper, TCR Vbeta CDR3 sequencing was carried out on roughly 130 peripheral blood samples, which came from fewer than 50 ophthalmopathy, under 80 hyperthyroidism and about 17 progressor patients. After sampling, hyperthyroidism patients received methimazole starting at 30 mg daily, and ophthalmopathy patients received high-dose intravenous methylprednisolone. Prospective prediction of ophthalmopathy was tested in an independent validation cohort of fewer than 20 hyperthyroidism patients and around 16 patients who later progressed to ophthalmopathy. The study also compared thyroid tissue and blood T-cell repertoires from over 5 Graves' hyperthyroidism patients. To identify TCR V-J signatures that set the groups apart, the researchers used a discovery cohort of about a hundred patients, made up of around 42 with Graves' ophthalmopathy and about 60 with stable Graves' hyperthyroidism.

TCR beta CDR3 regions were amplified from RNA transcripts. A first-round RT-PCR of the TCR CDR3 used the HTBI primer set with the Qiagen OneStep RT-PCR kit. A second multiplex PCR round built the libraries, followed by size selection and purification. Paired-end sequencing of the libraries was performed with 100 bp reads on an Illumina HiSeq2000. In the original analysis: SOAPnuke was used to process the raw data, with reads discarded if the reads contained adapters or uncalled bases, had a mean Phred below 15, or lacked an exact constant-primer or identifier match. COPE v1.2.5 was used to merge the high-quality paired reads, and each unique nucleotide sequence was defined as a clonotype. MiTCR v1.1 was used to align clonotypes to the IMGT TRBV, TRBD and TRBJ reference segments. The analysis was restricted to V-J combinations with a frequency above 0.0001, which together covered about 99% of the repertoires. A TCS score was defined as the ratio between F50 (clonal expansion) and ExV (chaos), using BLOSUM62-based TCRdist between CDR3 peptides within each V-J. Welch's t-statistics and random forest reduced several hundred V-J features to around 14, which were used in a naive Bayes classifier (R e1071). Starting from the raw public reads, TCRdb applied fastp trimming at Q25, assembled clones with MiXCR and retained in-frame beta chains. Rows with one shared CDR3 protein collapse into an entry with the most common genes and DNA. The authors' filters were not applied to this entry. The sample yields a few hundred thousand distinct CDR3 sequences; about 16% were counted once. The ten most abundant clones make up 30% to 35% of the sample.

What the study reported, not specific to this receptor: Most expanded thyroid clonotypes (frequency above 0.001) were also found in blood, which suggests that blood repertoires may mirror thyroid immune responses. A model built on a 13 V-J signature distinguished ophthalmopathy from stable hyperthyroidism, reaching roughly 88% sensitivity and 81.08% specificity in cross-validation and 80%/75% in testing. No statistical method was used to set the sample size in advance, and investigators knew the group allocation. In validation, the model predicted progression to ophthalmopathy a median of roughly six months before onset, with roughly 70% sensitivity and 72.22% specificity.

A patient counted as having stable Graves' hyperthyroidism if no progression to ophthalmopathy occurred over 18 months of follow-up. Hyperthyroidism patients were newly diagnosed, with disease duration under 2 months, and aged 18 to 65 years. The study excluded patients with uncontrolled infections, other autoimmune diseases, pregnancy or lactation. Clinical symptoms, serum thyroxine and TRAb, thyroid ultrasound, and orbital computed tomography formed the basis for the diagnoses. PBMCs were isolated from 8 to 10 ml of fresh peripheral blood by Ficoll-Paque density gradient centrifugation. Total RNA was extracted using Trizol reagent, and RNA quality was assessed on an Agilent 2100 Bioanalyzer. CDR1 and CDR2, per the germline V gene, are SGHDN and FVKESK. The CDR3 measures 14 amino acids from cysteine to phenylalanine. The kept DNA is CDR3 alone, 42 bases in frame from the first base. Deletion took 1 base off V and 6 bases off J, with a span of 12 bases between the germline ends.

Turning to this clonotype: It lacks a known antigen. Base qualities are not at hand, and no much larger clone is one base apart.

The V gene is TRBV14 and the J gene is TRBJ1-1; tentative D gene TRBD1, with 6 bases matching. The TCR sequence derives from a woman aged 25 to 45 with Graves' hyperthyroidism. The sequenced sample consisted of blood. The CDR3 loop reads CASSQVGGGAEAFF. The sequence in DNA is TGTGCCAGCAGCCAAGTCGGAGGGGGAGCTGAAGCTTTCTTT.